Below are 18 T cell receptor beta chains sequenced from a single sample in a study of blood T cell repertoires in COVID-19. Profiling relied on immunoSEQ multiplex PCR, and the TCRdb table lists in-frame clones only, not all of them. The profile covers hundreds of thousands of clones, with over 75% appearing a single time and 2.4% taken by the ten largest. Sequenced: PBMCs or T cells enriched from blood (not recorded which). The receptors shown here come from a woman between 18 and 30 years old who had recovered from COVID-19.

CDR3 amino acids: CASSRGIRDEQFF. The CDR3 DNA reads TGTGCCAGCAGCCGCGGGATACGGGATGAGCAGTTCTTC. The chain joins TRBV11-3 to TRBJ2-1; maybe TRBD2 (6 bases). Trimming cost V 5 bases and J 8 bases, with 13 bases left between them. The CDR3 totals 13 residues. CDR1 is SGHNT and CDR2 is YENEEA in the germline V gene.

The chain joins TRBV7-9 to TRBJ1-3, with TRBD1 as a possible D gene (5 bases). The germline gives CDR1 SEHNR, CDR2 FQNEAQ (reference sequence). CDR3 length: 13 residues. The germline V and J ends were trimmed by 5 bases and 8 bases, with 13 bases remaining between them. The CDR3 loop is CASSPGQGDTIYF. The CDR3 nucleotides are TGTGCCAGCAGCCCGGGCCAGGGCGACACCATATATTTT. The complete variable domain, with remaining parts taken from reference TRBV7-9 and TRBJ1-3, reads DTGVSQNPRHKITKRGQNVTFRCDPISEHNRLYWYRQTLGQGPEFLTYFQNEAQLEKSRLLSDRFSAERPKGSFSTLEIQRTEQGDSAMYLCASSPGQGDTIYFGEGSWLTVV.

The gene calls are TRBV7-6 and TRBJ2-2; 9 nucleotides align to TRBD1. The CDR3 loop spans 16 amino acids. CDR1 and CDR2 (germline): SGHVS, FNYEAQ. J was trimmed by 4 bases and V by 5 bases; bases with no gene match: 8. The CDR3 spells CASSTRTGASTGELFF. The CDR3 DNA is TGTGCCAGCAGCACCCGGACAGGGGCAAGCACCGGGGAGCTGTTTTTT.

The rearrangement uses TRBV2 and TRBJ2-7, with 7 bases fitting TRBD1. V dropped 6 bases and J dropped 2; count of bases not matched to a gene: 10. The germline V gene has CDR1 SNHLY and CDR2 FYNNEI. The CDR3 sequence is 15 residues long. CDR3 in DNA: TGTGCCAGCAGAGGGGGACAGCTCCCTCCCTACGAGCAGTACTTC. Encoded protein: CASRGGQLPPYEQYF.

V usage is TRBV12-5 and J usage is TRBJ1-6; possible D gene TRBD1, 5 bases. CDR1 and CDR2 from the germline V gene are LGHNT and FRNRAP. The CDR3 extends over 16 amino acids. Trimming cost V 0 bases and J 7 bases, with 13 bases left between them. The CDR3 DNA reads TGTGCTAGTGGTTTGGTACTGGGAGGGGAGAATTCACCCCTCCACTTT. It translates to CASGLVLGGENSPLHF. Together with reference TRBV12-5 and TRBJ1-6, the CDR3 gives the full variable domain: DARVTQTPRHKVTEMGQEVTMRCQPILGHNTVFWYRQTMMQGLELLAYFRNRAPLDDSGMPKDRFSAEMPDATLATLKIQPSEPRDSAVYFCASGLVLGGENSPLHFGNGTRLTVT.

The chain employs TRBV4-1 and TRBJ2-7; 7 nucleotides agree with TRBD1. The CDR3 is 16 amino acids. Germline CDR1 is MGHRA and CDR2 is YSYEKL. J gave up 2 bases and V 0 bases, and 7 bases lay outside the gene matches. The CDR3 protein is CASSQDPTGITYEQYF. In nucleotides, the CDR3 is TGCGCCAGCAGCCAAGATCCGACAGGGATCACCTACGAGCAGTACTTC.

This clone was seen a single time. The genes are TRBV9 and TRBJ2-6; D uncertain. Trimming removed 3 bases from V and 3 bases from J, with 7 bases in between. From germline, CDR1 is SGDLS and CDR2 YYNGEE. This CDR3 spans 14 amino acids. The CDR3: CASSAHSGANVLTF. In DNA form, the CDR3 reads TGTGCCAGCAGCGCTCACAGTGGGGCCAACGTCCTGACTTTC.

This clone was picked up one time. The J gene is TRBJ1-2, the V gene TRBV5-6; 11 bases agree with TRBD1. Per the germline V gene, CDR1 is SGHDT and CDR2 is YYEEEE. V trimming: 3 bases; J trimming: 3 bases; junction bases outside the gene matches: 7. There are 16 residues in the CDR3. The CDR3: CASSYTGQGAYYGYTF. In DNA, the CDR3 is TGTGCCAGCAGCTATACCGGACAGGGGGCGTACTATGGCTACACCTTC.

The chain links TRBV28 to TRBJ1-1, with a tentative D call TRBD1 (5 bases). V was shortened by 8 bases and J by 2 bases, with 15 bases between the two germline ends. The CDR3 has 14 residues. CDR1 MDHEN and CDR2 SYDVKM come from the germline V gene. The CDR3 DNA reads as TGTGCCAGCCAATTCCAGGGATTAAACACTGAAGCTTTCTTT. It is translated as CASQFQGLNTEAFF.

This chain connects TRBV19 to TRBJ1-2, with D perhaps TRBD1 (6 bases). This CDR3 is 15 amino acids long. In germline, CDR1 is LNHDA, CDR2 SQIVND (reference sequence). V lost 3 bases, J lost 4 bases, and 15 bases lay in between. The CDR3 here is CASSIRGRGGYGYTF. Written as DNA, the CDR3 is TGTGCCAGTAGTATTAGGGGCAGAGGGGGCTATGGCTACACCTTC.

This CDR3 reads CATSDQGSNQPQHF. In DNA, the CDR3 is TGTGCCACTTCAGATCAGGGCTCAAATCAGCCCCAGCATTTT. The rearrangement links TRBV6-5 to TRBJ1-5, with D tentatively TRBD1 (5 bases). CDR1 and CDR2 (germline): MNHEY, SVGAGI. V shed 10 bases and J shed 4 bases, with 17 bases lying between them. This CDR3 is 14 amino acids long.

This sequence joins TRBV10-3 and TRBJ1-2; a possible D gene is TRBD1 (6 bases). The CDR3 spans 15 residues. V was pared by 0 bases and J by 2 bases, with 10 bases between. The germline V gene has CDR1 ENHRY and CDR2 SYGVKD. The DNA of the CDR3 is TGTGCCATCAGTGAGTCCTTGGGGGCAAACTATGGCTACACCTTC. Residues: CAISESLGANYGYTF.

This chain links TRBV5-1 with TRBJ2-1; TRBD2 aligns across 11 bases. V dropped 5 bases and J dropped 5; count of bases not matched to a gene: 3. Germline CDR1 is SGHRS and CDR2 is YFSETQ. This CDR3 is 14 amino acids long. The chain's CDR3 is CASRGTSGNNEQFF. In nucleotides, the CDR3 is TGCGCCAGCAGAGGGACTAGCGGCAACAATGAGCAGTTCTTC.

CDR3 loop: CASSEREFVNQPQHF. For the CDR3, the DNA is TGTGCCAGCAGTGAAAGGGAGTTCGTGAATCAGCCCCAGCATTTT. The chain has TRBV6-1 and TRBJ1-5, with D unclear. Per the germline V gene, CDR1 is MNHNS and CDR2 is SASEGT. This CDR3 is built from 15 residues. Trimming cost V 2 bases and J 4 bases, with 12 bases left between them.

The rearrangement links TRBV5-6 to TRBJ1-1; no definite D call. V was clipped by 3 bases and J by 5 bases, with 11 bases between them. This CDR3 has 13 residues. Germline CDR1 reads SGHDT; CDR2 reads YYEEEE. The DNA for the CDR3 is TGTGCCAGCAGCTGGGGAGTGAGAACTGAAGCTTTCTTT. Translation: CASSWGVRTEAFF.

This clone was found a few times. The gene calls are TRBV3-1 (or the pseudogene TRBV3-2) and TRBJ1-1; no definite D call. Germline V lookup: CDR1 LGHDT, CDR2 YNNKEL (reference sequence). The V and J ends lost 0 bases and 6 bases respectively, with 11 bases between them. The CDR3 length is 14 residues. This CDR3 reads CASSQEIGRAEAFF. The DNA for the CDR3 is TGTGCCAGCAGCCAAGAAATCGGGCGGGCTGAAGCTTTCTTT.

The chain is built from TRBV4-1 and TRBJ2-3; 9 positions agree with TRBD1. V lost 7 bases and J lost 1; bases outside the gene matches: 3. The CDR3 covers 14 residues. Germline V gives CDR1 MGHRA, CDR2 YSYEKL. Here the CDR3 reads CASTWDRGTDTQYF. CDR3 DNA sequence: TGCGCCAGCACTTGGGACAGGGGCACAGATACGCAGTATTTT.

The J gene is TRBJ1-2, the V gene TRBV21-1. TRBV21-1 is designated a pseudogene. The CDR3 has 9 amino acids. Here the CDR3 DNA reads TGTGCCAGCTCGTGTGGCTACACCTTC. Its protein product is CASSCGYTF.